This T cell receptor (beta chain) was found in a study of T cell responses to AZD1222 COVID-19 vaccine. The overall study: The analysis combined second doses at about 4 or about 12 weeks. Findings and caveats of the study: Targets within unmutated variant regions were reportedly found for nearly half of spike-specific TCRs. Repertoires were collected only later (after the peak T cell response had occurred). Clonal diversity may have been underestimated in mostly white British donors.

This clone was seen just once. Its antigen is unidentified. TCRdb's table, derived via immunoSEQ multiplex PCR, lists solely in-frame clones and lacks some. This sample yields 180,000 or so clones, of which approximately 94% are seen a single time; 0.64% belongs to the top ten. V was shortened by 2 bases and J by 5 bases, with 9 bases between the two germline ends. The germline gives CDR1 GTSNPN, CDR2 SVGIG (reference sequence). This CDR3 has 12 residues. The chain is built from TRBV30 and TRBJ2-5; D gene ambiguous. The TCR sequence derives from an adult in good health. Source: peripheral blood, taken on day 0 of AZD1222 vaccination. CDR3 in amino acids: CAWSIIEETQYF. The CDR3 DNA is TGTGCCTGGAGTATTATCGAGGAGACCCAGTACTTC.